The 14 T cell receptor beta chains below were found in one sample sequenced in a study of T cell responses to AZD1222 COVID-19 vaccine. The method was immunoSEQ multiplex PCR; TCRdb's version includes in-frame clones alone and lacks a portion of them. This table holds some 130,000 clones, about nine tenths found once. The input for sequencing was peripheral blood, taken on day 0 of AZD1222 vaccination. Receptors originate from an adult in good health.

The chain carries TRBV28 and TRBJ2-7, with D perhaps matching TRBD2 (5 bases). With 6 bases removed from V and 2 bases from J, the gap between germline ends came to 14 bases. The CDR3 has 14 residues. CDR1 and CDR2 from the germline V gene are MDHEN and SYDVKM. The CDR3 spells CASRELGAAYEQYF. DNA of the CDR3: TGTGCCAGCAGGGAACTGGGAGCGGCCTACGAGCAGTACTTC.

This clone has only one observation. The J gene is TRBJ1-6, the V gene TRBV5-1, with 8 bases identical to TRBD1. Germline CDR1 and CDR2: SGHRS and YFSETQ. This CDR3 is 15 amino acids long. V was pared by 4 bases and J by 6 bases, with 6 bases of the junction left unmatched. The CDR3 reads CASSPGQGGNSPLHF. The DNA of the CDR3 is TGCGCCAGCAGCCCAGGACAGGGAGGTAATTCACCCCTCCACTTT.

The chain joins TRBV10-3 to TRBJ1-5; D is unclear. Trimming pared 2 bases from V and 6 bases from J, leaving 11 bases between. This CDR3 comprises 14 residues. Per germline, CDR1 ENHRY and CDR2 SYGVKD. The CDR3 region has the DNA TGTGCCATCAGTGAGAGGCAGTTTGGTCAGCCCCAGCATTTT. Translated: CAISERQFGQPQHF.

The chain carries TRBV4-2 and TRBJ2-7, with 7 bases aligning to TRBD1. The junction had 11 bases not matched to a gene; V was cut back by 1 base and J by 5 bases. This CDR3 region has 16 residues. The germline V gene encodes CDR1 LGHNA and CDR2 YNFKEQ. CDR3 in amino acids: CASSQVGATGSNEQYF. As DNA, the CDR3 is TGTGCCAGCAGCCAAGTAGGGGCGACAGGGTCCAACGAGCAGTACTTC.

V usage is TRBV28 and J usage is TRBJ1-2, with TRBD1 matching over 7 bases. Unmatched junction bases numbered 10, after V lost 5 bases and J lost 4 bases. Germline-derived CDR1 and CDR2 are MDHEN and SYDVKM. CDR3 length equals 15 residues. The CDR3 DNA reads TGTGCCAGCAGTGCTACCAACAGGGGCGGCTATGGCTACACCTTC. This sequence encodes CASSATNRGGYGYTF.

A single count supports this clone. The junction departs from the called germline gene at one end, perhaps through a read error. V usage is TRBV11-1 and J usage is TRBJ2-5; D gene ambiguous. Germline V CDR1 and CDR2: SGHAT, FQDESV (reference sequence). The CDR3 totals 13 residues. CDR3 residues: CASSLGYQETQYF. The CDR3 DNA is TGTGCCAGCAGTTTAGGCTACCAAGAGACCCAGTACTTC.

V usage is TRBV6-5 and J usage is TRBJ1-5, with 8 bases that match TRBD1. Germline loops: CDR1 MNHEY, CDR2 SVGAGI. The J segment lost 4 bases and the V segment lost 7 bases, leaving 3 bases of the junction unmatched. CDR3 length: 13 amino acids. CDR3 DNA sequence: TGTGCCAGCACAACAGGGGGAAATCAGCCCCAGCATTTT. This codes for CASTTGGNQPQHF.

The CDR3, as DNA: TGTGCCACCAGCGACGGACAGGGGGGCTATGGCTACACCTTC. It codes for CATSDGQGGYGYTF. This chain uses TRBV24-1 with TRBJ1-2, with 10 bases aligning to TRBD1. The junction had 5 bases not matched to a gene; V was cut back by 7 bases and J by 4 bases. Germline lookup yields CDR1 KGHDR and CDR2 SFDVKD. The CDR3 loop spans 14 amino acids.

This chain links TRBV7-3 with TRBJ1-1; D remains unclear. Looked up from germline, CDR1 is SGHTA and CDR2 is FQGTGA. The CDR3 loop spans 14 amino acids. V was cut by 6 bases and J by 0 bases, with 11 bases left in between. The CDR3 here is CASSRTDMNTEAFF. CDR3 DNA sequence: TGTGCCAGCAGTCGAACAGACATGAACACTGAAGCTTTCTTT.

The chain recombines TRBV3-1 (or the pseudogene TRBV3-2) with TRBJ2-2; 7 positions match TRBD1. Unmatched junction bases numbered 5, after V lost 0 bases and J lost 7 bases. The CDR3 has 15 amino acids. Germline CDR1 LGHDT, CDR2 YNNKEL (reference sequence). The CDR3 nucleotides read TGTGCCAGCAGCCAAGACAGGGACAGTGGCGGGGAGCTGTTTTTT. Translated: CASSQDRDSGGELFF.

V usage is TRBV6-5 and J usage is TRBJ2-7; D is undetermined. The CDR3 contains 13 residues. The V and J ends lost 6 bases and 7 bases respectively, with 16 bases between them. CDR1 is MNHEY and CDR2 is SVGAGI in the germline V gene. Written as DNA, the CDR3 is TGTGCCAGCAGAAGTGGTAGACCGAGGGAGCAGTACTTC. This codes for CASRSGRPREQYF.

In DNA, the CDR3 is TGTGCCAGCAGGCAGACAGAAGCTTTCTTT. Translating it yields CASRQTEAFF. The chain is built from TRBV7-9 and TRBJ1-1; the D is unclear. This CDR3 spans 10 amino acids. Per the germline V gene, CDR1 is SEHNR and CDR2 is FQNEAQ (reference sequence). V lost 6 bases and J lost 8, with 7 bases in between.

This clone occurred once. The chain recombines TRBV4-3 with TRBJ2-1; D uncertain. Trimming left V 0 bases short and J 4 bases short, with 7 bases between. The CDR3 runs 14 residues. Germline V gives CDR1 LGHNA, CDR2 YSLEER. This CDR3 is CASSQDRPYNEQFF. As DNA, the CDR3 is TGCGCCAGCAGCCAAGATCGCCCATACAATGAGCAGTTCTTC.

CDR3 bases: TGTGCCAGCAGTTACGCCGGGACAGTCTCCTACGAGCAGTACTTC. Translated, it gives CASSYAGTVSYEQYF. The chain carries TRBV6-5 and TRBJ2-7, with 7 nucleotides matching TRBD1. The junction had 4 bases not matched to a gene; V was cut back by 2 bases and J by 0 bases. Germline CDR1 MNHEY, CDR2 SVGAGI. The CDR3 is 15 amino acids.